The 13 T cell receptor beta chains below all came from one sample that was sequenced in a study of blood T cell repertoires in COVID-19. Clones were sequenced by immunoSEQ multiplex PCR, and TCRdb holds only the in-frame ones, with some missing. This table has about 300,000 clones, about four fifths appearing once. The material sequenced was peripheral blood. These receptors came from a human donor with COVID-19, enrolled during active disease. The donor label of this sample is uncertain.

CDR3 DNA sequence: TGTGCCAGCGTCCTACAGGGGTACCAGGGGACCCAGTACTTC. As protein: CASVLQGYQGTQYF. The chain employs TRBV2 and TRBJ2-5, with 7 bases matching TRBD1. The V gene's germline CDR1 is SNHLY and CDR2 FYNNEI. V trimming: 8 bases; J trimming: 7 bases; junction bases outside the gene matches: 13. CDR3 length equals 14 residues. Combining the CDR3 with reference TRBV2 and TRBJ2-5 gives the whole variable domain EPEVTQTPSHQVTQMGQEVILRCVPISNHLYFYWYRQILGQKVEFLVSFYNNEISEKSEIFDDQFSVERPDGSNFTLKIRSTKLEDSAMYFCASVLQGYQGTQYFGPGTRLLVL.

The table lists this clone with a count of one. This sequence joins TRBV12-5 and TRBJ2-7; TRBD1 aligns across 10 bases. CDR1 is LGHNT, CDR2 FRNRAP, per germline. The CDR3 runs 14 residues. V was clipped by 6 bases and J by 3 bases; unmatched bases: 5. CDR3 nucleotide sequence: TGTGCTAGTGGGATGGGACAGGGGTTCTACGAGCAGTACTTC. Translating it yields CASGMGQGFYEQYF. Drawing the rest from reference TRBV12-5 and TRBJ2-7, the complete variable domain is DARVTQTPRHKVTEMGQEVTMRCQPILGHNTVFWYRQTMMQGLELLAYFRNRAPLDDSGMPKDRFSAEMPDATLATLKIQPSEPRDSAVYFCASGMGQGFYEQYFGPGTRLTVT.

J is TRBJ2-2 and V is TRBV9; D gene ambiguous. Trimming shortened V by 2 bases and J by 4 bases, and 6 bases separated the two germline ends. From germline, CDR1 is SGDLS and CDR2 YYNGEE. The CDR3 extends over 13 amino acids. The CDR3: CASSVTSTGELFF. Here the CDR3 DNA reads TGTGCCAGCAGCGTTACTTCCACCGGGGAGCTGTTTTTT.

The CDR3 DNA sequence: TGTGCCAGCAGTCTACAGACAGGGGCCCAAGAGACCCAGTACTTC. It specifies CASSLQTGAQETQYF. The rearrangement links TRBV6-5 to TRBJ2-5; 8 bases line up with TRBD1. This CDR3 has 15 amino acids. The germline gives CDR1 MNHEY, CDR2 SVGAGI. The ends lost 5 bases at V and 1 base at J; junction bases unmatched: 6.

The chain is built from TRBV6-1 and TRBJ1-3, with a possible D match to TRBD1 (5 bases). Germline assignment: CDR1 MNHNS and CDR2 SASEGT. Trimming left V 1 base short and J 3 bases short, with 16 bases between. The CDR3 extends over 17 amino acids. The CDR3, as DNA: TGTGCCAGCAGTGAAGTTGTATCCGGGGGGATTGGAAACACCATATATTTT. Translated: CASSEVVSGGIGNTIYF.

The V and J genes are TRBV19 and TRBJ1-2, with 10 bases aligning to TRBD1. Germline-derived CDR1 and CDR2 are LNHDA and SQIVND (reference sequence). The junction had 10 bases not matched to a gene; V was cut back by 3 bases and J by 0 bases. There are 18 residues in the CDR3. The CDR3 region has the DNA TGTGCCAGTAGTATCCGACAGGGGGCTAAAGGAGCTAACTATGGCTACACCTTC. Amino acid sequence: CASSIRQGAKGANYGYTF.

The chain carries TRBV27 and TRBJ2-3, with 12 bases fitting TRBD1. The CDR3 length is 16 residues. The ends lost 2 bases at V and 8 bases at J; junction bases unmatched: 8. Germline CDR1 is MNHEY and CDR2 is SMNVEV (reference sequence). As DNA, the CDR3 is TGTGCCAGCAGTTTACGGGGACAGGGGGCGAGTACTACGCAGTATTTT. Its translation: CASSLRGQGASTTQYF.

This rearrangement joins TRBV4-3 to TRBJ2-2, with 9 bases identical to TRBD2. V shed 4 bases, J shed 6 bases, and the junction held 6 bases outside the gene matches. The CDR3 runs to 15 residues. Germline values: CDR1 LGHNA, CDR2 YSLEER. The CDR3 here is CASSLGTSPAGELFF. CDR3 sequence (DNA): TGCGCCAGCAGCCTTGGGACTAGCCCCGCCGGGGAGCTGTTTTTT.

V usage is TRBV6-1 and J usage is TRBJ1-5, with D perhaps matching TRBD1 (5 bases). CDR1 and CDR2 from the germline V gene are MNHNS and SASEGT. Trimming left V 3 bases short and J 0 bases short, with 9 bases between. This CDR3 contains 15 residues. The CDR3 loop is CASSDLDSSNQPQHF. CDR3 nucleotide sequence: TGTGCCAGCAGTGACCTCGACAGTAGCAATCAGCCCCAGCATTTT.

This chain links TRBV5-1 with TRBJ2-7; maybe TRBD2 (5 bases). Germline values: CDR1 SGHRS, CDR2 YFSETQ. With 7 bases removed from V and 6 bases from J, the gap between germline ends came to 26 bases. The CDR3 has 16 amino acids. The CDR3 loop is CASHPTAGRSPGEQYF. The CDR3 DNA reads TGCGCCAGCCACCCTACGGCGGGTAGATCGCCGGGCGAGCAGTACTTC. Combining the CDR3 with reference TRBV5-1 and TRBJ2-7 gives the whole variable domain KAGVTQTPRYLIKTRGQQVTLSCSPISGHRSVSWYQQTPGQGLQFLFEYFSETQRNKGNFPGRFSGRQFSNSRSEMNVSTLELGDSALYLCASHPTAGRSPGEQYFGPGTRLTVT.

The chain employs TRBV9 and TRBJ2-3; possible D gene TRBD2, 5 bases. Germline values: CDR1 SGDLS, CDR2 YYNGEE. The CDR3 covers 18 residues. V lost 0 bases to trimming and J lost 4 bases, with 21 bases between them. Here the CDR3 reads CASSVGPPSLLGADTQYF. DNA for the CDR3: TGTGCCAGCAGCGTAGGCCCGCCCTCTCTACTAGGAGCAGATACGCAGTATTTT.

The chain employs TRBV7-8 and TRBJ1-6; 9 nucleotides match TRBD1. This CDR3 comprises 20 residues. From germline, CDR1 is SGHVS and CDR2 FQNEAQ. V was clipped by 4 bases and J by 0 bases; unmatched bases: 13. The chain's CDR3 is CASSSPLGTGIGSYNSPLHF. Here the CDR3 DNA reads TGTGCCAGCAGCTCTCCGTTGGGGACAGGGATAGGCTCCTATAATTCACCCCTCCACTTT.

This clone was seen more than once but under ten times. V is TRBV30 and J is TRBJ2-5; the D is unclear. This CDR3 is built from 13 residues. V lost 3 bases to trimming and J lost 4 bases, with 12 bases between them. Germline V CDR1 and CDR2: GTSNPN, SVGIG (reference sequence). The CDR3 spells CAWRTPPVETQYF. Written as DNA, the CDR3 is TGTGCCTGGAGAACCCCACCGGTAGAGACCCAGTACTTC.